Following are 32 T cell receptor beta chains from one sample sequenced in a study of T-cell reconstitution after alpha-beta-depleted transplantation in children. Unique molecular identifiers featured in how the TCRbeta library was prepared. TCRdb re-called the PCR reads with MiXCR, one entry per CDR3 protein. The sample gives 100,000 to 130,000 distinct CDR3 sequences, around 6.4% of which show up once; roughly 23% is in the top ten. Source: PBMCs, mostly from graft donor cells, taken 360 days after TCRalphabeta/CD19-depleted stem cell transplant. The receptors derive from a male patient aged 2-15 years who had a stem cell transplant for acute lymphoblastic leukemia, so the T cells may come from the graft donor.

This clonotype was observed many times. The J gene is TRBJ2-7, the V gene TRBV5-6, with unresolved D. Germline V gene sequence: CDR1 SGHDT, CDR2 YYEEEE. The CDR3 is 14 residues long. Trimming took 4 bases from V and 2 from J, leaving 13 bases between them. The CDR3 DNA follows: TGTGCCAGCAGCCCCCCAGGATCTGCCTACGAGCAGTACTTC. This sequence encodes CASSPPGSAYEQYF.

This clonotype came up many times. The CDR3 nucleotides read TGCAGCGTTGAAGGGAACTATCGGGGGGGCCACAATGAGCAGTTCTTC. Amino acid sequence: CSVEGNYRGGHNEQFF. The chain recombines TRBV29-1 with TRBJ2-1; 8 nucleotides match TRBD2. V was clipped by 1 base and J by 5 bases; unmatched bases: 10. The CDR3 consists of 16 residues. Germline values: CDR1 SQVTM, CDR2 ANQGSEA.

This clonotype was observed at least ten times. V is TRBV7-2 and J is TRBJ2-7; D possibly matches TRBD1 or TRBD2 (5 bases each). V shed 9 bases and J shed 3 bases, with 15 bases lying between them. CDR3 length equals 13 residues. Germline CDR1 reads SGHTA; CDR2 reads FQGNSA. CDR3 in amino acids: CASRGGAYYEQYF. In nucleotides, the CDR3 is TGTGCCAGTCGTGGGGGAGCCTACTACGAGCAGTACTTC.

In its sample, this clonotype was seen a few times. This may stem from a read error, because a much larger clone lies one nucleotide away. The chain couples TRBV7-6 to TRBJ2-7, with D hard to call. V lost 4 bases and J 1 base, leaving 8 bases between the germline ends. The CDR3 is 13 amino acids. The V gene's germline CDR1 is SGHVS and CDR2 FNYEAQ. The CDR3 DNA follows: TGTGCCAGCAGCTCGGACGGTTCCTACGAGCAGTACTTC. Residues: CASSSDGSYEQYF. The whole variable domain, filled in from reference TRBV7-6 and TRBJ2-7, reads GAGVSQSPRYKVTKRGQDVALRCDPISGHVSLYWYRQALGQGPEFLTYFNYEAQQDKSGLPNDRFSAERPEGSISTLTIQRTEQRDSAMYRCASSSDGSYEQYFGPGTRLTVT.

This clonotype was seen at least ten times. This chain links TRBV6-1 with TRBJ2-7, with D possibly matching TRBD1 (6 bases). The V end was cut by 5 bases, the J end by 3 bases, with 11 bases between. Germline CDR1 is MNHNS and CDR2 is SASEGT. This CDR3 has 13 residues. The CDR3 nucleotides are TGTGCCAGCAGTCCGACAGGTTTCTACGAGCAGTACTTC. It codes for CASSPTGFYEQYF.

This clonotype was detected ten times or more. This chain connects TRBV9 to TRBJ2-5; D possibly matches TRBD1 or TRBD2 (5 bases each). Looked up from germline, CDR1 is SGDLS and CDR2 is YYNGEE. Trimming removed 4 bases from V and 5 bases from J, with 12 bases in between. The CDR3 extends over 13 amino acids. CDR3 coding DNA: TGTGCCAGCAGCTCTGGGGGTCGGGAGACCCAGTACTTC. Its protein product is CASSSGGRETQYF. Full variable domain (rest looked up from reference TRBV9 and TRBJ2-5): DSGVTQTPKHLITATGQRVTLRCSPRSGDLSVYWYQQSLDQGLQFLIQYYNGEERAKGNILERFSAQQFPDLHSELNLSSLELGDSALYFCASSSGGRETQYFGPGTRLLVL.

This clonotype was seen a handful of times. The gene calls are TRBV9 and TRBJ2-1; 7 bases are shared with TRBD2. The CDR3 totals 17 residues. Trimming cost V 4 bases and J 7 bases; bases outside gene matches: 17. Germline V gene sequence: CDR1 SGDLS, CDR2 YYNGEE. The CDR3 coding sequence is TGTGCCAGCAGCTCCTCTCTCCCGGGGAGGGGAGGGAATGAGCAGTTCTTC. Translated: CASSSSLPGRGGNEQFF. Looking up the rest from reference TRBV9 and TRBJ2-1 gives the full variable domain: DSGVTQTPKHLITATGQRVTLRCSPRSGDLSVYWYQQSLDQGLQFLIQYYNGEERAKGNILERFSAQQFPDLHSELNLSSLELGDSALYFCASSSSLPGRGGNEQFFGPGTRLTVL.

This clonotype appeared many times. The chain couples TRBV6-5 to TRBJ2-7, with TRBD1 matching over 11 bases. The CDR3 totals 16 residues. Germline V CDR1 and CDR2: MNHEY, SVGAGI. With V trimmed by 0 bases and J by 3 bases, 4 bases remained unmatched. CDR3 in amino acids: CASSYSGQGAIYEQYF. In nucleotides, the CDR3 is TGTGCCAGCAGTTACTCCGGACAGGGGGCCATCTACGAGCAGTACTTC.

This clonotype has a count of ten or more. The rearrangement joins TRBV7-6 to TRBJ2-1; 8 bases agree with TRBD2. V gave up 5 bases and J gave up 8 bases; unmatched junction bases: 8. Germline CDR1 reads SGHVS; CDR2 reads FNYEAQ. This CDR3 is built from 14 residues. The DNA of the CDR3 is TGTGCCAGCAGCCCATCCGGGACTAGAGATGAGCAGTTCTTC. Translating gives CASSPSGTRDEQFF.

In this sample, this clonotype turned up many times. The rearrangement links TRBV7-4 to TRBJ1-5, with a tentative D call TRBD1 (5 bases). CDR3 size: 17 residues. Trimming left V 1 base short and J 5 bases short, with 18 bases between. Per germline, CDR1 SGHVT and CDR2 SQSDAQ. CDR3 sequence: CASSLERRQGRDQPQHF. CDR3 coding DNA: TGTGCCAGCAGCTTAGAGCGTCGGCAGGGTCGAGATCAGCCCCAGCATTTT. The full variable domain, completed using reference TRBV7-4 and TRBJ1-5, is GAGVSQSPRYKVAKRGRDVALRCDSISGHVTLYWYRQTLGQGSEVLTYSQSDAQRDKSGRPSGRFSAERPERSVSTLKIQRTEQGDSAVYLCASSLERRQGRDQPQHFGDGTRLSIL.

This clonotype has ten or more counts. This chain links TRBV6-5 with TRBJ2-3, with TRBD2 identical over 9 bases. V trimming: 0 bases; J trimming: 2 bases; junction bases outside the gene matches: 3. The V gene's germline CDR1 is MNHEY and CDR2 SVGAGI. The CDR3 spans 16 residues. The CDR3 here is CASSYSASGVTDTQYF. The CDR3 DNA reads TGTGCCAGCAGTTACTCGGCTAGCGGGGTCACAGATACGCAGTATTTT.

The gene calls are TRBV20-1 and TRBJ2-5, with D tentatively TRBD2 (5 bases). This CDR3 comprises 14 residues. The V end was cut by 0 bases, the J end by 4 bases, with 12 bases between. Germline assignment: CDR1 DFQATT and CDR2 SNEGSKA (reference sequence). The CDR3 DNA is TGCAGTGCTAGAGATAGAGGAGGTCGAGAGACCCAGTACTTC. It specifies CSARDRGGRETQYF.

V usage is TRBV7-8 and J usage is TRBJ2-7; maybe TRBD1 (6 bases). V lost 7 bases and J 5 bases, leaving 9 bases between the germline ends. Germline V lookup: CDR1 SGHVS, CDR2 FQNEAQ. The CDR3 runs 11 residues. CDR3 sequence (DNA): TGTGCCAGCACCCCAGGGGACGAGCAGTACTTC. Its translation is CASTPGDEQYF.

This clonotype was found many times. The chain carries TRBV7-9 and TRBJ2-7; 9 bases agree with TRBD2. CDR3 length: 12 amino acids. Germline V lookup: CDR1 SEHNR, CDR2 FQNEAQ (reference sequence). Trimming cost V 11 bases and J 3 bases; bases outside gene matches: 5. The CDR3 coding sequence is TGTGCCGCGGGGGGGGTGATCTACGAGCAGTACTTC. This sequence encodes CAAGGVIYEQYF.

This clonotype was seen a handful of times. V is TRBV9 and J is TRBJ1-5; TRBD1 agrees at 9 bases. This CDR3 region has 14 residues. Losses at the gene ends were 4 bases for V and 6 bases for J; bases not matched to a gene: 5. Looked up from germline, CDR1 is SGDLS and CDR2 is YYNGEE. CDR3 region: CASSRTGDPQPQHF. The CDR3 DNA reads as TGTGCCAGCAGCCGGACAGGGGACCCTCAGCCCCAGCATTTT. The full variable domain, its missing parts supplied by reference TRBV9 and TRBJ1-5, is DSGVTQTPKHLITATGQRVTLRCSPRSGDLSVYWYQQSLDQGLQFLIQYYNGEERAKGNILERFSAQQFPDLHSELNLSSLELGDSALYFCASSRTGDPQPQHFGDGTRLSIL.

This clonotype was counted ten times or more. The rearrangement uses TRBV5-1 and TRBJ2-7, with D tentatively TRBD1 or TRBD2 (5 bases each). Per the germline V gene, CDR1 is SGHRS and CDR2 is YFSETQ. V was clipped by 6 bases and J by 2 bases, with 15 bases between them. This CDR3 comprises 14 residues. The CDR3 DNA follows: TGCGCCAGCACTAACCGGGACGGGGCCTACGAGCAGTACTTC. It specifies CASTNRDGAYEQYF.

This clonotype came up many times. The rearrangement uses TRBV9 and TRBJ2-1, with 11 bases identical to TRBD2. The ends lost 4 bases at V and 4 bases at J; junction bases unmatched: 10. CDR1 is SGDLS, CDR2 YYNGEE, per germline. This CDR3 spans 17 amino acids. DNA of the CDR3: TGTGCCAGCAGCCCCAGCGGGCTAGCGGGAGGATACAATGAGCAGTTCTTC. It codes for CASSPSGLAGGYNEQFF.

V gene TRBV5-6 combines with J gene TRBJ2-3; maybe TRBD2 (6 bases). The CDR3 runs to 13 residues. CDR1 is SGHDT and CDR2 is YYEEEE in the germline V gene. The V gene lost 4 bases and the J gene lost 6 bases, with 12 bases spanning the gap. The DNA of the CDR3 is TGTGCCAGCAGCAAAGGACGGGGGGATACGCAGTATTTT. This encodes CASSKGRGDTQYF. Full variable domain (missing parts from reference TRBV5-6 and TRBJ2-3): DAGVTQSPTHLIKTRGQQVTLRCSPKSGHDTVSWYQQALGQGPQFIFQYYEEEERQRGNFPDRFSGHQFPNYSSELNVNALLLGDSALYLCASSKGRGDTQYFGPGTRLTVL.

V is TRBV27 and J is TRBJ2-5, with 8 bases that match TRBD1. The CDR3 contains 15 residues. CDR1 is MNHEY and CDR2 is SMNVEV in the germline V gene (reference sequence). The V and J ends lost 4 bases and 5 bases, in that order; junction bases with no gene match: 9. CDR3 sequence reads: CASSSDRVTGETQYF. CDR3 coding DNA: TGTGCCAGCAGTTCGGACAGGGTTACGGGGGAGACCCAGTACTTC.

This clonotype turned up a few times. The CDR3 sequence: CASSLRGGASYNEQFF. In DNA, the CDR3 is TGTGCCAGCAGCTTACGAGGCGGGGCCTCCTACAATGAGCAGTTCTTC. The rearrangement links TRBV7-9 to TRBJ2-1; weak D call: TRBD2 (6 bases). The CDR3 consists of 16 residues. Between the trimmed V and J ends, which lost 2 bases and 0 bases, there was a span of 11 bases. CDR1 SEHNR and CDR2 FQNEAQ come from the germline V gene (reference sequence).

There are many counts of this clonotype. The chain is built from TRBV10-3 and TRBJ2-7; TRBD1 might be the D (6 bases). The CDR3 extends over 14 amino acids. Germline V gene lookup returns CDR1 ENHRY and CDR2 SYGVKD. V lost 4 bases to trimming and J lost 3 bases, with 13 bases between them. Here the CDR3 reads CAISGVLGGYEQYF. CDR3 DNA: TGTGCCATCAGTGGTGTCCTAGGGGGCTACGAGCAGTACTTC.

This clonotype came up many times. The chain employs TRBV28 and TRBJ2-1; tentatively, D is TRBD1 or TRBD2 (5 bases each). The germline V gene encodes CDR1 MDHEN and CDR2 SYDVKM. The V end lost 4 bases, the J end lost 2 bases, and 12 bases lay between the germline ends. This CDR3 comprises 15 residues. CDR3 region: CASSSNRGAYNEQFF. The CDR3 DNA is TGTGCCAGCAGTTCCAATAGGGGAGCCTACAATGAGCAGTTCTTC.

The chain is built from TRBV15 and TRBJ2-7; D remains unclear. V was trimmed by 1 base and J by 6 bases, leaving 13 bases between them. CDR1 and CDR2 from the germline V gene are LNHNV and YYDKDF (reference sequence). The CDR3 loop spans 14 amino acids. In DNA, the CDR3 is TGTGCCACCAGCAGAGGTCCCCGAGGCGGCGAGCAGTACTTC. Translating it yields CATSRGPRGGEQYF.

This clonotype was observed many times. The rearrangement uses TRBV4-1 and TRBJ2-7; no reliable D call. Germline CDR1 is MGHRA and CDR2 is YSYEKL. Trimming took off 4 bases at V and 1 base at J, with 14 bases between the two ends. The CDR3 length is 15 residues. CDR3 in DNA: TGCGCCAGCAGCCCAGGAAGGGTAAGGTCCTACGAGCAGTACTTC. It specifies CASSPGRVRSYEQYF.

This clonotype was seen repeatedly, ten times or more. The chain carries TRBV7-8 and TRBJ2-3, with 12 bases matching TRBD2. The CDR3 runs to 14 residues. The V gene's germline CDR1 is SGHVS and CDR2 FQNEAQ. J lost 4 bases, V lost 10 bases, and 6 bases had no gene match. The CDR3 DNA sequence: TGTGCCACCACGACTAGCGGGAGAGCAGATACGCAGTATTTT. It translates to CATTTSGRADTQYF.

This clonotype was counted ten times or more. V usage is TRBV29-1 and J usage is TRBJ2-5, with D uncertain. CDR1 SQVTM and CDR2 ANQGSEA come from the germline V gene. V lost 4 bases and J 1 base, leaving 10 bases between the germline ends. This CDR3 has 13 amino acids. The CDR3 region has the DNA TGCAGCGTTGCCAGAAGAAGCCAAGAGACCCAGTACTTC. Its translation: CSVARRSQETQYF.

The CDR3 nucleotides are TGTGCCAGCAGCTTAAGGACGCCGGGGACCTACGAGCAGTACTTC. Its translation: CASSLRTPGTYEQYF. The rearrangement uses TRBV7-9 and TRBJ2-7, with D possibly TRBD2 on 5 matching bases. CDR3 length: 15 amino acids. V lost 2 bases and J lost 2, with 13 bases in between. Germline loops: CDR1 SEHNR, CDR2 FQNEAQ (reference sequence).

This clonotype appeared a few times. The gene calls are TRBV13 and TRBJ2-5, with TRBD2 matching over 7 bases. The germline CDR1 and CDR2 sequences are PRHDT and FYEKMQ (reference sequence). After removal of 1 base from V and 3 bases from J, the junction contained 5 bases not matched to a gene. The CDR3 consists of 15 residues. The CDR3 DNA is TGTGCCAGCAGCTTAGCGGGCACTAGCGAAGAGACCCAGTACTTC. It is translated as CASSLAGTSEETQYF. The whole variable domain, filled in from reference TRBV13 and TRBJ2-5, reads AAGVIQSPRHLIKEKRETATLKCYPIPRHDTVYWYQQGPGQDPQFLISFYEKMQSDKGSIPDRFSAQQFSDYHSELNMSSLELGDSALYFCASSLAGTSEETQYFGPGTRLLVL.

This clonotype has a count of ten or more. The CDR3 spells CASSQGTGQAYEQYF. The CDR3 nucleotides read TGCGCCAGCAGCCAAGGCACGGGACAGGCCTACGAGCAGTACTTC. This sequence joins TRBV4-3 and TRBJ2-7; 8 bases are shared with TRBD1. The V and J ends lost 1 base and 2 bases, in that order; junction bases with no gene match: 4. Germline V gene sequence: CDR1 LGHNA, CDR2 YSLEER. The CDR3 runs to 15 residues.

Ten or more counts support this clonotype. The chain joins TRBV7-9 to TRBJ2-7, with TRBD2 as a possible D gene (6 bases). The CDR3 is made up of 15 amino acids. Germline CDR1 SEHNR, CDR2 FQNEAQ (reference sequence). V was shortened by 3 bases and J by 2 bases, with 14 bases between the two germline ends. CDR3 nucleotide sequence: TGTGCCAGCAGCTTGAGCGGCGGGGCTACCTACGAGCAGTACTTC. Translated: CASSLSGGATYEQYF.

The gene calls are TRBV20-1 and TRBJ2-7; possibly TRBD1 for D (6 bases). V was shortened by 6 bases and J by 1 base, with 13 bases between the two germline ends. Germline CDR1 and CDR2: DFQATT and SNEGSKA (reference sequence). The CDR3 contains 13 residues. For the CDR3, the DNA is TGCAGTGCCCCTGACAGGTCGTCCTACGAGCAGTACTTC. It is translated as CSAPDRSSYEQYF.

This clonotype was found a few times. The CDR3 coding sequence is TGTGCCAGCAGCTTAAACAGGGGCGCGGGGGGCTACACCTTC. Protein product: CASSLNRGAGGYTF. J is TRBJ1-2 and V is TRBV7-2; 7 bases fit TRBD1. Germline assignment: CDR1 SGHTA and CDR2 FQGNSA. V was pared by 2 bases and J by 8 bases, with 8 bases of the junction left unmatched. This CDR3 has 14 residues. The full variable domain, completed using reference TRBV7-2 and TRBJ1-2, is GAGVSQSPSNKVTEKGKDVELRCDPISGHTALYWYRQSLGQGLEFLIYFQGNSAPDKSGLPSDRFSAERTGGSVSTLTIQRTQQEDSAVYLCASSLNRGAGGYTFGSGTRLTVV.